The T cell receptor (beta chain) described here comes from a study of patients and donors after allogeneic stem cell transplantation (TCRdb year 2020). The CDR3, from cysteine to phenylalanine, totals 15 residues. Of the read, only the CDR3 DNA is kept; its 45 bases are in frame from base 1. V is shortened by 1 base, J by 10 bases, and the region joining them spans 14 bases. The germline V gene gives CDR1 as SGHTA and CDR2 as FQGTGA. The library was prepared using RT-PCR. The sequencer was a NextSeq 550. Starting from the raw public reads, TCRdb applied fastp trimming at Q25, assembled clones with MiXCR and retained in-frame beta chains. Duplicate CDR3 protein sequences are folded into a single record with the most common DNA and genes. The sample table lists tens of thousands of distinct CDR3 sequences, 5% of them with a count of one. The ten largest clones represent roughly 2.5% of the sample. Many counts were recorded for this clonotype. Its antigen is still unknown. No base qualities exist here, and no much larger clone lies one base off it.

This receptor chain uses TRBV7-3 and TRBJ1-6; possibly the D gene is TRBD1, per 6 matching bases. This sequence originates from a human donor who was either an allogeneic HSCT recipient or a stem cell or donor lymphocyte infusion donor (not recorded which). It is not recorded whose cells these are; they may come from a transplant donor. The sequencing input was blood, either unsorted or a sorted T cell fraction (not recorded which). The encoded CDR3 is CASSLMGGGGSPLHF. The DNA sequence is given as TGTGCCAGCAGCTTAATGGGCGGAGGGGGGTCACCCCTCCACTTT. Reference TRBV7-3 and TRBJ1-6 genes cover what lies past the CDR3, so the full variable domain is GAGVSQTPSNKVTEKGKYVELRCDPISGHTALYWYRQSLGQGPEFLIYFQGTGAADDSGLPNDRFFAVRPEGSVSTLKIQRTERGDSAVYLCASSLMGGGGSPLHFGNGTRLTVT.